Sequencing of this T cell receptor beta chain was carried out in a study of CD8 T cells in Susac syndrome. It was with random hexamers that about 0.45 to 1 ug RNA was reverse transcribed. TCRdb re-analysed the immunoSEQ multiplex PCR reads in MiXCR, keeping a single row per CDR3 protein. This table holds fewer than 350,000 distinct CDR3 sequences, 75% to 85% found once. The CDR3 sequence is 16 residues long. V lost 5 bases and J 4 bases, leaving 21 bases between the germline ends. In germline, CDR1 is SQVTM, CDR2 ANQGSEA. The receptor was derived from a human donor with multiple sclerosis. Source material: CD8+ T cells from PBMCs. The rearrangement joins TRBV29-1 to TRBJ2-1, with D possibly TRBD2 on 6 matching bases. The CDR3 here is CSVLPSSGRAYNEQFF. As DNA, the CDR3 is TGCAGCGTTCTCCCCTCATCCGGGAGAGCATACAATGAGCAGTTCTTC.